Presented here are 3 T cell receptor beta chains from one specimen sequenced in a study of post-analysis software for immune sequencing data. Study-wide findings and caveats: With TRBV5-6, TRBV5-1 and TRBV20-1 included, 4 or 5 TRBV segments were more frequent in patients than in controls.

No cognate antigen is known for these TCRs. The authors incorporated unique molecular identifiers into the TCR beta cDNA libraries. MiXCR, applied by TCRdb to the PCR reads, yields one record per CDR3 protein. The sample has some 240,000 distinct CDR3 sequences; just over 35% are singletons. Sequenced: blood. These receptors originate from a girl aged 10-17 years with multiple sclerosis.

A few counts support this clonotype. This chain links TRBV5-1 with TRBJ2-3, with TRBD1 identical over 9 bases. With 9 bases clipped from V and 2 bases from J, the junction kept 10 bases outside the gene matches. The CDR3 is 15 amino acids. CDR1 is SGHRS and CDR2 is YFSETQ in the germline V gene. As DNA, the CDR3 is TGCGCCACCAAGGACAGGGGTACTTCCACAGATACGCAGTATTTT. Protein product: CATKDRGTSTDTQYF.

V is TRBV5-1 and J is TRBJ1-3; D unclear. Trimming removed 1 base from V and 0 bases from J, with 11 bases in between. The CDR3 sequence is 16 residues long. Germline V gives CDR1 SGHRS, CDR2 YFSETQ. The CDR3 DNA reads as TGCGCCAGCAGCTTGACAGCAAGTACCTCTGGAAACACCATATATTTT. Protein product: CASSLTASTSGNTIYF.

J is TRBJ1-3 and V is TRBV5-1, with a possible D match to TRBD1 (6 bases). Germline V gene lookup returns CDR1 SGHRS and CDR2 YFSETQ. Deletions cut 7 bases from V and 0 bases from J, with 11 bases between. This CDR3 is built from 14 residues. CDR3 residues: CASRGQSSGNTIYF. In nucleotides, the CDR3 is TGCGCCAGCCGGGGGCAGAGCTCTGGAAACACCATATATTTT.